The 5 T cell receptor beta chains presented below share a single source sample, sequenced in a study of response to subunit inactivated influenza vaccine. TCRdb reprocessed the RT-PCR reads via MiXCR and lists one record per CDR3 protein. Of about 540,000 distinct CDR3 sequences listed, approximately 14% are singletons. Sample: PBMCs from blood, taken approximately 12 days after vaccination. All receptors derive from a man aged 50 or older who received an inactivated influenza vaccine.

J is TRBJ2-1 and V is TRBV7-9, with D possibly being TRBD2 (5 bases). The CDR3 loop spans 14 amino acids. The V and J ends lost 2 bases and 7 bases respectively, with 12 bases between them. Per the germline V gene, CDR1 is SEHNR and CDR2 is FQNEAQ (reference sequence). CDR3 sequence: CASSLRDYLNEQFF. CDR3 nucleotides: TGTGCCAGCAGCTTACGTGACTACCTTAATGAGCAGTTCTTC.

The chain uses TRBV5-1 and TRBJ2-5; D ambiguous. The ends were cut back, 2 bases at V and 1 base at J, with 12 bases in the middle. CDR1 SGHRS and CDR2 YFSETQ come from the germline V gene. The CDR3 totals 15 residues. The CDR3 DNA sequence: TGCGCCAGCAGCTTTGGGCAGGATATCCAAGAGACCCAGTACTTC. Protein product: CASSFGQDIQETQYF.

This clonotype was recorded a few times. This rearrangement joins TRBV6-5 to TRBJ1-4; 9 bases map to TRBD1. The CDR3 spans 17 residues. With 1 base clipped from V and 5 bases from J, the junction kept 8 bases outside the gene matches. Per germline, CDR1 MNHEY and CDR2 SVGAGI. The chain's CDR3 is CASSYFGPGQGNEKLFF. CDR3 bases: TGTGCCAGCAGTTACTTTGGTCCGGGACAGGGAAATGAAAAACTGTTTTTT.

The rearrangement joins TRBV29-1 to TRBJ2-7; D is unclear. Germline V gene sequence: CDR1 SQVTM, CDR2 ANQGSEA. There are 11 residues in the CDR3. V lost 7 bases, J lost 3 bases, and 10 bases lay in between. CDR3 nucleotides: TGCAGCGCCACCGTTTTCTACGAGCAGTACTTC. This translates into CSATVFYEQYF.

The rearrangement links TRBV6-2 or TRBV6-3 to TRBJ2-5; D uncertain. In germline, CDR1 is MNHEY, CDR2 SVGEGT. The CDR3 is 13 residues long. The ends were cut back, 1 base at V and 1 base at J, with 4 bases in the middle. DNA of the CDR3: TGTGCCAGCAGTTACTTTATCCAAGAGACCCAGTACTTC. Encoded protein: CASSYFIQETQYF.